The clone carrying this TCR beta chain has at least ten counts. Its specificity is not known. Trimming removed 6 bases from V and 1 base from J; junction bases left unmatched: 9. This CDR3 comprises 16 residues. The data originate from a study of T cells in Graves' hyperthyroidism and ophthalmopathy. Study as a whole: Specimen type is peripheral blood, collected at initial diagnosis prior to any treatment.

TCR beta CDR3 regions were amplified from RNA. The HTBI primer set was used in a first-round RT-PCR of the TCR CDR3. TCRdb re-analysed the multiplex PCR reads in MiXCR, keeping a single row per CDR3 protein. The sample has 250,000 or so distinct CDR3 sequences; approximately 16% are singletons. Regarding the study as a whole: The model predicted ophthalmopathy a median approximately 6 months before onset.

Hyperthyroidism, newly diagnosed and lasting under 2 months, affected patients aged 18 to 65. The sequence came from a woman aged 45-60 years with Graves' hyperthyroidism that later progressed to Graves' ophthalmopathy. The sequenced sample was blood. The chain recombines TRBV12-3 or TRBV12-4 with TRBJ2-3, with 8 bases lining up with TRBD1. CDR3 region: CASSRGQGWGTDTQYF. As DNA, the CDR3 is TGTGCCAGCAGCCGAGGACAGGGATGGGGCACAGATACGCAGTATTTT.